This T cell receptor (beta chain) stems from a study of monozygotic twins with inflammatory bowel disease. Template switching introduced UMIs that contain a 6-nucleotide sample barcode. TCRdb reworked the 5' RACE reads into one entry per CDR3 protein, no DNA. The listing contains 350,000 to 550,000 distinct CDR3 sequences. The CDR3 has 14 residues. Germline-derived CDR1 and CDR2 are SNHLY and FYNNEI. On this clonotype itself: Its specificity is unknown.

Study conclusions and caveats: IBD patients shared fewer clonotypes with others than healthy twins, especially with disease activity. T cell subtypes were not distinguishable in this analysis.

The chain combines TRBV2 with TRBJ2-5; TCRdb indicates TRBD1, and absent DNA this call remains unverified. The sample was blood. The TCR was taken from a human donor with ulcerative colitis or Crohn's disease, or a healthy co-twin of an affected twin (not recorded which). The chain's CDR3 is CASGPQWASETQYF. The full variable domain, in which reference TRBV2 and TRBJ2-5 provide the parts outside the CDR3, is EPEVTQTPSHQVTQMGQEVILRCVPISNHLYFYWYRQILGQKVEFLVSFYNNEISEKSEIFDDQFSVERPDGSNFTLKIRSTKLEDSAMYFCASGPQWASETQYFGPGTRLLVL.